The present entry profiles one T cell receptor (beta chain) with its context. Its antigen is as yet unknown. This sample was included in a study of vaccination and CD4 T cells after COVID-19. Treatment denoted: roughly 10-day PBMC culture with coronavirus spike peptide pools or control peptides (ViraFEST assay). Cultured CD4+ T-cell DNA underwent Oncomine TCR Beta short-read sequencing. TCRdb reprocessed the PCR reads with MiXCR, giving one entry per CDR3 protein. The table includes 15,000 to 20,000 distinct CDR3 sequences, 55% to 60% detected once. The CDR3 totals 13 residues. The germline V and J ends were trimmed by 3 bases and 3 bases, with 8 bases remaining between them. Per germline, CDR1 LNHDA and CDR2 SQIVND (reference sequence).

The clonotype comes from a human donor who had recovered from COVID-19. This chain joins TRBV19 and TRBJ1-2; D is unclear. This specimen was CD4+ T cells from blood, cultured in vitro, taken after SARS-CoV-2 vaccination. The CDR3 region is CASSIRVYYGYTF. For the CDR3, the DNA is TGTGCCAGTAGTATCCGGGTATACTATGGCTACACCTTC.